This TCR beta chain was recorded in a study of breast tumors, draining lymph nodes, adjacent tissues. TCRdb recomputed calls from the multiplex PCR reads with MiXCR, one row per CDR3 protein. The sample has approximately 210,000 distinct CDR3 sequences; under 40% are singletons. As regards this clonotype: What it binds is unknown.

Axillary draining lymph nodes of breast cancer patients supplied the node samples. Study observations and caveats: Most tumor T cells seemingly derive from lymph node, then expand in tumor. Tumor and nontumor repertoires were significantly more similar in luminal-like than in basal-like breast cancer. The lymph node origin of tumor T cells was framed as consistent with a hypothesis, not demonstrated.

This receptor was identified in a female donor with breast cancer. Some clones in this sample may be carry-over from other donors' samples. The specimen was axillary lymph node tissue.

As DNA, the CDR3 is TGCAGTGCTAGACGGTCGGGAGGCTACACCTTC. This translates into CSARRSGGYTF. This chain joins TRBV20-1 and TRBJ1-2; D gene unclear. Germline V gene sequence: CDR1 DFQATT, CDR2 SNEGSKA (reference sequence). V lost 2 bases to trimming and J lost 8 bases, with 9 bases between them. The CDR3 runs to 11 residues.